Listed below are T cell receptor beta chains from one sample, sequenced in a study of T cells in Graves' hyperthyroidism and ophthalmopathy. TCRdb redid the calling of the multiplex PCR reads with MiXCR, one entry per CDR3 protein. The data contain almost 600,000 distinct CDR3 sequences, approximately 15% of them singletons. Sequenced: blood. These receptors came from a woman in her twenties or thirties with Graves' hyperthyroidism that later progressed to Graves' ophthalmopathy. Both conserved end residues are part of each CDR3. Each record gives: CDR3 DNA, CDR3 protein, clone size, J gene, D gene, CDR3 length, V gene. A D gene is named only where the DNA matches it firmly. The size of a clone is reported for some rows only, either as once, few or many, or as a class for expanded clones.

cdr3_nt: TGCAGTGCTAGAGATCCTGGACTAGCGGGGGGACCCTTACGGGAGCAGTACTTC
cdr3_aa: CSARDPGLAGGPLREQYF
clone_size: many
j_call: TRBJ2-7
d_call: TRBD2
cdr3_length: 18
v_call: TRBV20-1

cdr3_nt: TGTGCCAGCTCACCTAGGACAGGGTCCGACGAGCAGTACTTC
cdr3_aa: CASSPRTGSDEQYF
clone_size: many
j_call: TRBJ2-7
d_call: TRBD1
cdr3_length: 14
v_call: TRBV18

cdr3_nt: TGTGCCAGCAGTCTTTCTCCCCTTCTAGCGGGAGCGGGAAATGAGCAGTTCTTC
cdr3_aa: CASSLSPLLAGAGNEQFF
clone_size: many
j_call: TRBJ2-1
d_call: TRBD2
cdr3_length: 18
v_call: TRBV12-3/TRBV12-4

cdr3_nt: TGCGCCAGCAGCTTGATTGGGATAGCGGGAGCCTACGAGCAGTACTTC
cdr3_aa: CASSLIGIAGAYEQYF
clone_size: many
j_call: TRBJ2-7
d_call: TRBD2
cdr3_length: 16
v_call: TRBV5-1

cdr3_nt: TGCAGTGCTAGACAGGGCTTCACTGAAGCTTTCTTT
cdr3_aa: CSARQGFTEAFF
clone_size: .
j_call: TRBJ1-1
d_call: .
cdr3_length: 12
v_call: TRBV20-1

cdr3_nt: TGTGCCAGCAGAGTACTACCGGGACAGGGGGCGGATACGCAGTATTTT
cdr3_aa: CASRVLPGQGADTQYF
clone_size: many
j_call: TRBJ2-3
d_call: TRBD1
cdr3_length: 16
v_call: TRBV6-2/TRBV6-3

cdr3_nt: TGTGCCAGCAGTGACCTCCTCACGACTAGCGGGGGCCTCTTGGAGCAGTACTTC
cdr3_aa: CASSDLLTTSGGLLEQYF
clone_size: .
j_call: TRBJ2-7
d_call: TRBD2
cdr3_length: 18
v_call: TRBV6-4

cdr3_nt: TGTGCCAGCAGCTACGACCTCCGGGCTCCAGGAGAGGACTACACCTTC
cdr3_aa: CASSYDLRAPGEDYTF
clone_size: few
j_call: TRBJ1-2
d_call: .
cdr3_length: 16
v_call: TRBV7-8

cdr3_nt: TGTGCCAGCAGCCAGGGACTCGGAATCAATGAGCAGTTCTTC
cdr3_aa: CASSQGLGINEQFF
clone_size: many
j_call: TRBJ2-1
d_call: .
cdr3_length: 14
v_call: TRBV3-1

cdr3_nt: TGTGCCAGCACCGACCCTCGGGGGGGAATGGTCAATCAGCCCCAGCATTTT
cdr3_aa: CASTDPRGGMVNQPQHF
clone_size: .
j_call: TRBJ1-5
d_call: .
cdr3_length: 17
v_call: TRBV6-2/TRBV6-3

cdr3_nt: TGCGCCAGCAGCTTAAGCCAGATACCATACGAGCAGTACTTC
cdr3_aa: CASSLSQIPYEQYF
clone_size: .
j_call: TRBJ2-7
d_call: .
cdr3_length: 14
v_call: TRBV5-1

cdr3_nt: TGTGCCAGCAGCGCACGAAGCTCCTACAATGAGCAGTTCTTC
cdr3_aa: CASSARSSYNEQFF
clone_size: many
j_call: TRBJ2-1
d_call: .
cdr3_length: 14
v_call: TRBV11-3

cdr3_nt: TGTGCCTGGAGCACACATCTCTACAATGAGCAGTTCTTC
cdr3_aa: CAWSTHLYNEQFF
clone_size: many
j_call: TRBJ2-1
d_call: .
cdr3_length: 13
v_call: TRBV30

cdr3_nt: TGCGCCAGCAGCCAAGAACGACTCGCCGGGGAGCTGTTTTTT
cdr3_aa: CASSQERLAGELFF
clone_size: .
j_call: TRBJ2-2
d_call: .
cdr3_length: 14
v_call: TRBV4-3

cdr3_nt: TGTGCCAGCAGCGCTGGGGACAGATACACTGAAGCTTTCTTT
cdr3_aa: CASSAGDRYTEAFF
clone_size: few
j_call: TRBJ1-1
d_call: TRBD1
cdr3_length: 14
v_call: TRBV9

cdr3_nt: TGTGCCAGCAGTTACGGGGAGGTCTATCAGCCCCAGCATTTT
cdr3_aa: CASSYGEVYQPQHF
clone_size: many
j_call: TRBJ1-5
d_call: .
cdr3_length: 14
v_call: TRBV6-5

cdr3_nt: TGTGCCAGCAGCTTGTTAGGTAGCGGGAGTCCGGAGACCCAGTACTTC
cdr3_aa: CASSLLGSGSPETQYF
clone_size: many
j_call: TRBJ2-5
d_call: TRBD2
cdr3_length: 16
v_call: TRBV7-9

cdr3_nt: TGTGCCAGCAGTGATTTACGAGGCTACACCTTC
cdr3_aa: CASSDLRGYTF
clone_size: many
j_call: TRBJ1-2
d_call: .
cdr3_length: 11
v_call: TRBV6-1

cdr3_nt: TGTGCCAGCAGCCAAGATACACCGGAGTATACCGCTTACAATGAGCAGTTCTTC
cdr3_aa: CASSQDTPEYTAYNEQFF
clone_size: .
j_call: TRBJ2-1
d_call: .
cdr3_length: 18
v_call: TRBV4-2

cdr3_nt: TGTGCCAGTAGTATGAGAGAAAGGGGACAGAGAAATCAGCCCCAGCATTTT
cdr3_aa: CASSMRERGQRNQPQHF
clone_size: .
j_call: TRBJ1-5
d_call: TRBD1
cdr3_length: 17
v_call: TRBV19

cdr3_nt: TGTGCCAGTAGTATAGGGGGAGGAAGAATGGGTACGCAGTATTTT
cdr3_aa: CASSIGGGRMGTQYF
clone_size: many
j_call: TRBJ2-3
d_call: .
cdr3_length: 15
v_call: TRBV19

cdr3_nt: TGTGCCAGCAGTTTAGGACTAATAAGCTCCTACAATGAGCAGTTCTTC
cdr3_aa: CASSLGLISSYNEQFF
clone_size: many
j_call: TRBJ2-1
d_call: .
cdr3_length: 16
v_call: TRBV12-3/TRBV12-4

cdr3_nt: TGTGCCAGCAGTGAAGTGGGTTTAGCCAAAAACATTCAGTACTTC
cdr3_aa: CASSEVGLAKNIQYF
clone_size: many
j_call: TRBJ2-4
d_call: .
cdr3_length: 15
v_call: TRBV6-1

cdr3_nt: TGTGCCAGCAGTATGGGGGTAGCCAATCAGCCCCAGCATTTT
cdr3_aa: CASSMGVANQPQHF
clone_size: many
j_call: TRBJ1-5
d_call: .
cdr3_length: 14
v_call: TRBV7-2

cdr3_nt: TGTGCCAGCAGTGAACCCTTCGGGACAGGGAACTATGGCTACACCTTC
cdr3_aa: CASSEPFGTGNYGYTF
clone_size: many
j_call: TRBJ1-2
d_call: TRBD1
cdr3_length: 16
v_call: TRBV6-1

cdr3_nt: TGCAGTGCTTCCCAGGGTCCCGTCTACAATGAGCAGTTCTTC
cdr3_aa: CSASQGPVYNEQFF
clone_size: many
j_call: TRBJ2-1
d_call: .
cdr3_length: 14
v_call: TRBV20-1

cdr3_nt: TGTGCCAGCAGTGATGAGGAAGAAAAACTGTTTTTT
cdr3_aa: CASSDEEEKLFF
clone_size: many
j_call: TRBJ1-4
d_call: .
cdr3_length: 12
v_call: TRBV2

cdr3_nt: TGTGCCAGCTCACCACCAATAACGACTGAAGCTTTCTTT
cdr3_aa: CASSPPITTEAFF
clone_size: many
j_call: TRBJ1-1
d_call: .
cdr3_length: 13
v_call: TRBV18

cdr3_nt: TGTGCCAGCAGCCCACAAGGACTAGCGGGTTTTAGTGAGCAGTTCTTC
cdr3_aa: CASSPQGLAGFSEQFF
clone_size: many
j_call: TRBJ2-1
d_call: TRBD2
cdr3_length: 16
v_call: TRBV6-1

cdr3_nt: TGTGCCAGCAGGCCTCGGTCGGACAACACTGAAGCTTTCTTT
cdr3_aa: CASRPRSDNTEAFF
clone_size: many
j_call: TRBJ1-1
d_call: .
cdr3_length: 14
v_call: TRBV6-1

cdr3_nt: TGTGCCAGCAGTCAGACAGGGGGCAGAAGCAATCAGCCCCAGCATTTT
cdr3_aa: CASSQTGGRSNQPQHF
clone_size: .
j_call: TRBJ1-5
d_call: TRBD1
cdr3_length: 16
v_call: TRBV5-4

cdr3_nt: TGTGCCAGCAGGACAGGGATTTGGGAGGAAAAACTGTTTTTT
cdr3_aa: CASRTGIWEEKLFF
clone_size: .
j_call: TRBJ1-4
d_call: TRBD1
cdr3_length: 14
v_call: TRBV6-1

cdr3_nt: TGCAGCGGCCATTTGGGGGGAACTGAAGCTTTCTTT
cdr3_aa: CSGHLGGTEAFF
clone_size: many
j_call: TRBJ1-1
d_call: .
cdr3_length: 12
v_call: TRBV29-1

cdr3_nt: TGTGCCAGCAGTGAAGGGGCAGGGTCGATATTAGAGCAGTTCTTC
cdr3_aa: CASSEGAGSILEQFF
clone_size: many
j_call: TRBJ2-1
d_call: .
cdr3_length: 15
v_call: TRBV2

cdr3_nt: TGTGCCAGCAGTTTAGCGGGCAGGGCCCAAAACATTCAGTACTTC
cdr3_aa: CASSLAGRAQNIQYF
clone_size: many
j_call: TRBJ2-4
d_call: .
cdr3_length: 15
v_call: TRBV12-3/TRBV12-4

cdr3_nt: TGCAGCGTAAGGGTGGGGGAAGACTACGAGCAGTACTTC
cdr3_aa: CSVRVGEDYEQYF
clone_size: few
j_call: TRBJ2-7
d_call: .
cdr3_length: 13
v_call: TRBV29-1

cdr3_nt: TGTGCCAGCAGTTACCTTGCGGGGACCAAAAACAATGAGCAGTTCTTC
cdr3_aa: CASSYLAGTKNNEQFF
clone_size: few
j_call: TRBJ2-1
d_call: .
cdr3_length: 16
v_call: TRBV6-6

cdr3_nt: TGCAGTGGGGGGGGCGGGGGATACAATGAGCAGTACTTC
cdr3_aa: CSGGGGGYNEQYF
clone_size: .
j_call: TRBJ2-7
d_call: .
cdr3_length: 13
v_call: TRBV20-1

cdr3_nt: TGTGCCAGCAGTTACGCCGAAACTAACTATGGCTACACCTTC
cdr3_aa: CASSYAETNYGYTF
clone_size: .
j_call: TRBJ1-2
d_call: .
cdr3_length: 14
v_call: TRBV6-5

cdr3_nt: TGTGCCAGCTCACCTTCCGCGAGACAGACGGGGCCTGAAGCTTTCTTT
cdr3_aa: CASSPSARQTGPEAFF
clone_size: many
j_call: TRBJ1-1
d_call: .
cdr3_length: 16
v_call: TRBV18

cdr3_nt: TGTGCCGGGCGACGACTAGCGAGGTACGAGCAGTACTTC
cdr3_aa: CAGRRLARYEQYF
clone_size: many
j_call: TRBJ2-7
d_call: TRBD2
cdr3_length: 13
v_call: TRBV6-1

cdr3_nt: TGTGCCAGCAGCTGGACAGGAAACTACGAGCAGTACTTC
cdr3_aa: CASSWTGNYEQYF
clone_size: few
j_call: TRBJ2-7
d_call: TRBD1
cdr3_length: 13
v_call: TRBV6-2/TRBV6-3

cdr3_nt: TGTGCCATCAGTTCCGGGACAGGGAACGAGACCCAGTACTTC
cdr3_aa: CAISSGTGNETQYF
clone_size: many
j_call: TRBJ2-5
d_call: TRBD1
cdr3_length: 14
v_call: TRBV10-3

cdr3_nt: TGTGCCAGCAGTGAAGGACGGTACAATGAGCAGTTCTTC
cdr3_aa: CASSEGRYNEQFF
clone_size: .
j_call: TRBJ2-1
d_call: .
cdr3_length: 13
v_call: TRBV25-1

cdr3_nt: TGTGCCAGTAGTATGGGATGGCAGGGGAGGAATCAGCCCCAGCATTTT
cdr3_aa: CASSMGWQGRNQPQHF
clone_size: .
j_call: TRBJ1-5
d_call: .
cdr3_length: 16
v_call: TRBV19